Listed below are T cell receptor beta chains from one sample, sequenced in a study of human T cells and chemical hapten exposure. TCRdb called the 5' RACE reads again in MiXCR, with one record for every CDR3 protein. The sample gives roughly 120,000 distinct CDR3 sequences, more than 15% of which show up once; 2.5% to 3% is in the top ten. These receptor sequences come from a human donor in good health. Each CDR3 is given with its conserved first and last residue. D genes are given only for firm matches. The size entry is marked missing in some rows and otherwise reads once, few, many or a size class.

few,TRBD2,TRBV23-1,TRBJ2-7,CASSLGTSGPTYEQYF,TGCGCCAGCAGTCTTGGGACTAGCGGCCCCACCTACGAGCAGTACTTC
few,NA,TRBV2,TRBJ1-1,CASSFLQALINTEAFF,TGTGCCAGCAGTTTCCTACAGGCGCTAATAAACACTGAAGCTTTCTTT
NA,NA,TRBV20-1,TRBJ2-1,CSVVQNNNEQFF,TGCAGTGTAGTTCAGAACAACAATGAGCAGTTCTTC
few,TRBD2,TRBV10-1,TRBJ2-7,CASSDLAGEGEQYF,TGCGCCAGTAGTGATCTAGCGGGAGAAGGCGAGCAGTACTTC
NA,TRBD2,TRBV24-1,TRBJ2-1,CATSDRLASVGEQFF,TGTGCCACCAGTGATCGACTAGCGTCCGTCGGTGAGCAGTTCTTC
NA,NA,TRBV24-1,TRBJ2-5,CATSGSGPGETQYF,TGTGCCACCAGTGGATCGGGCCCAGGGGAGACCCAGTACTTC
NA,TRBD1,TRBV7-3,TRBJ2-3,CASSAYRGLGTDTQYF,TGTGCCAGCAGCGCATACAGGGGGTTAGGGACAGATACGCAGTATTTT
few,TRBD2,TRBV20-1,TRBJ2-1,CSAVTGTSGSYNEQFF,TGCAGTGCCGTCACTGGGACTAGCGGTAGTTACAATGAGCAGTTCTTC
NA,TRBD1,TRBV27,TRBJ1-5,CASRTGNSNQPQHF,TGTGCCAGCAGGACAGGGAATAGCAATCAGCCCCAGCATTTT
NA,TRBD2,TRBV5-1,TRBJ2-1,CASREGLEQFF,TGCGCCAGCAGGGAGGGACTAGAGCAGTTCTTC
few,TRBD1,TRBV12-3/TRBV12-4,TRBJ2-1,CASSLVKGANNEQFF,TGTGCCAGCAGTTTAGTAAAGGGGGCGAACAATGAGCAGTTCTTC
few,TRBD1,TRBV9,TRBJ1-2,CASSSGQGYYGYTF,TGTGCCAGCAGTTCTGGACAGGGCTATTATGGCTACACCTTC
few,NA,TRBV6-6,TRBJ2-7,CASPRTIRDEQYF,TGTGCCAGCCCTAGGACTATCCGTGACGAGCAGTACTTC
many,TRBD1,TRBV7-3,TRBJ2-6,CASSSKGQGAAGANVLTF,TGTGCCAGCAGCTCTAAGGGACAGGGGGCAGCTGGGGCCAACGTCCTGACTTTC
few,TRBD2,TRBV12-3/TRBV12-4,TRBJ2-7,CASSPGLAATYF,TGTGCCAGCAGTCCAGGACTAGCGGCGACGTACTTC
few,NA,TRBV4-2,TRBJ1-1,CASSRAGTTDTEAFF,TGTGCCAGCAGCCGAGCCGGGACAACCGACACTGAAGCTTTCTTT
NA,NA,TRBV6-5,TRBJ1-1,CASSYGGQNTEAFF,TGTGCCAGCAGTTACGGGGGGCAGAACACTGAAGCTTTCTTT
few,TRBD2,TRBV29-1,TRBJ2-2,CSVDFPGRVNGELFF,TGCAGCGTTGATTTTCCAGGGAGGGTCAACGGGGAGCTGTTTTTT
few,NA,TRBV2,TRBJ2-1,CASSKDHFLGQFF,TGTGCCAGCAGTAAAGACCATTTCTTGGGGCAGTTCTTC
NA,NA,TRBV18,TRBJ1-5,CASSLQRNQPQHF,TGTGCCAGCTCACTCCAGAGGAATCAGCCCCAGCATTTT
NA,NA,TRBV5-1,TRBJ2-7,CASSLDRPYEQYF,TGCGCCAGCAGCTTGGACAGACCCTACGAGCAGTACTTC
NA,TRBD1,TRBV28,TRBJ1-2,CASSPTGQAGYGYTF,TGTGCCAGCAGTCCCACCGGACAGGCAGGCTATGGCTACACCTTC
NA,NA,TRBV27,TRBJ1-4,CASSLSGATATNEKLFF,TGTGCCAGCAGTTTATCTGGGGCGACTGCAACTAATGAAAAACTGTTTTTT
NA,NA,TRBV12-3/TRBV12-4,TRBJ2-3,CASSSWGGGGRTDTQYF,TGTGCCAGCAGTTCATGGGGAGGGGGCGGGAGGACAGATACGCAGTATTTT
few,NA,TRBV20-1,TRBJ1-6,CSAGREGTAYNSPLHF,TGCAGTGCTGGAAGGGAAGGGACCGCTTATAATTCACCCCTCCACTTT
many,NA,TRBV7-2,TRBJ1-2,CASSLAGGTLGGYTF,TGTGCCAGCAGCTTAGCGGGGGGAACCTTGGGCGGCTACACCTTC
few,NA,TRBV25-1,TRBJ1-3,CASNLTGSIYF,TGTGCCAGCAACCTTACAGGGTCCATATATTTT
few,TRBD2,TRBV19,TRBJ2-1,CASGLAGEGYNEQFF,TGTGCCAGTGGACTAGCGGGAGAGGGCTACAATGAGCAGTTCTTC
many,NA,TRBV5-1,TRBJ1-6,CASSPAAGNSPLHF,TGCGCCAGCAGCCCAGCGGCAGGGAATTCACCCCTCCACTTT
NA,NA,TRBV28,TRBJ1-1,CASSLGPRNTEAFF,TGTGCCAGCAGTTTAGGCCCTAGGAACACTGAAGCTTTCTTT
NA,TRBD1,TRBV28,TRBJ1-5,CASAGTGTFQPQHF,TGTGCCAGCGCCGGGACAGGGACTTTTCAGCCCCAGCATTTT
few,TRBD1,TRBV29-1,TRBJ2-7,CSVNRGVNEQYF,TGCAGCGTGAACAGGGGTGTCAACGAGCAGTACTTC
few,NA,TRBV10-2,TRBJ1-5,CASSESAGIVQPQHF,TGCGCCAGCAGTGAGTCTGCCGGGATAGTGCAGCCCCAGCATTTT
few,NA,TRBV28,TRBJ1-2,CASRLDGYGYTF,TGTGCCAGCAGGTTAGACGGCTATGGCTACACCTTC
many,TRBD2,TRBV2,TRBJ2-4,CASNEGRASGPVLYF,TGTGCCAGCAACGAAGGGAGGGCTAGCGGGCCCGTTCTGTACTTC
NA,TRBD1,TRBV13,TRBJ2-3,CASRNRGSGDTQYF,TGTGCCAGCAGAAACAGGGGTAGTGGAGATACGCAGTATTTT
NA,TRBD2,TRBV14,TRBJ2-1,CASSPRLAGGHEQFF,TGTGCCAGCAGCCCTCGACTAGCGGGAGGGCATGAGCAGTTCTTC
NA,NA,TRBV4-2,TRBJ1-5,CASSQDGGSYNQPQHF,TGTGCCAGCAGCCAAGATGGAGGGTCCTACAATCAGCCCCAGCATTTT
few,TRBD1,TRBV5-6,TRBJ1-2,CASSLRPGQFFGYTF,TGTGCCAGCAGCCTTAGGCCGGGACAGTTTTTTGGCTACACCTTC
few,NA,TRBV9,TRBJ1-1,CASSGGTGNTEAFF,TGTGCCAGCAGCGGCGGGACGGGAAACACTGAAGCTTTCTTT
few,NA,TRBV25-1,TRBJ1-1,CASSGWYGQKGTNPEAFF,TGTGCCAGCAGTGGGTGGTACGGGCAGAAGGGGACTAACCCTGAAGCTTTCTTT
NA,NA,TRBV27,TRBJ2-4,CASSSRGWTAKNIQYF,TGTGCCAGCAGTTCCAGGGGATGGACGGCCAAAAACATTCAGTACTTC
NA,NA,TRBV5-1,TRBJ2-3,CASSLASGADTQYF,TGCGCCAGCAGCTTGGCGAGCGGCGCAGATACGCAGTATTTT
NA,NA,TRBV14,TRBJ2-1,CASSQVDSYNEQFF,TGTGCCAGCAGCCAAGTCGACAGTTACAATGAGCAGTTCTTC
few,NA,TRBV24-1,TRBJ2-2,CATSEWGPANTGELFF,TGTGCCACCAGTGAATGGGGCCCCGCGAACACCGGGGAGCTGTTTTTT
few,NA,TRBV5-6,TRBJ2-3,CASSPGTFVITDTQYF,TGTGCCAGCAGCCCCGGGACCTTTGTGATTACAGATACGCAGTATTTT
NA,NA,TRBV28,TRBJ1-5,CASGGGSNQPQHF,TGTGCCAGCGGAGGGGGTAGCAATCAGCCCCAGCATTTT
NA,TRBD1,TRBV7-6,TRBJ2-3,CASSLFYGTATDTQYF,TGTGCCAGCAGCTTATTTTATGGGACAGCAACAGATACGCAGTATTTT
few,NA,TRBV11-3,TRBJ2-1,CASSPLTNSEQFF,TGTGCCAGCAGCCCGTTGACTAATTCTGAGCAGTTCTTC